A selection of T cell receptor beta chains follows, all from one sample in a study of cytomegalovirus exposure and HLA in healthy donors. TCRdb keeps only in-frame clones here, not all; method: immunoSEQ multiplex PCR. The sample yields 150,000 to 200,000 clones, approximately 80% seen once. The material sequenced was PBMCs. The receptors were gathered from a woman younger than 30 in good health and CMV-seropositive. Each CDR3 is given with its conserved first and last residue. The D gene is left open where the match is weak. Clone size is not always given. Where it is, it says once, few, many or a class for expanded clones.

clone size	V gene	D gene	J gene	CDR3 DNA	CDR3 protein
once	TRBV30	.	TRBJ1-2	TGTGCCTGGAGTCCGGGGGGCCCGGTTGGCTACACCTTC	CAWSPGGPVGYTF
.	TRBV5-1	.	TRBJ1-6	TGCGCCAGCGGTCAACAGTCTGGGTCACCCCTCCACTTT	CASGQQSGSPLHF
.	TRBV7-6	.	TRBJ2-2	TGTGCCAGCAGCTTTTCAGTGACGAACACCGGGGAGCTGTTTTTT	CASSFSVTNTGELFF
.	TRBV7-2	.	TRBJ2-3	TGTGCCAGCAGATCGGGGGTCGGGGCGGGTAGAAATACGCAGTATTTT	CASRSGVGAGRNTQYF
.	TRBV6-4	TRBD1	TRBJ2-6	TGTGCCAGCAGTGACAATCCTGCGGGACAGGGCTCTGGGGCCAACGTCCTGACTTTC	CASSDNPAGQGSGANVLTF
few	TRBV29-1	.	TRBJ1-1	TGCAGCGTCTCCCCGGTCGGGGACACTGAAGCTTTCTTT	CSVSPVGDTEAFF
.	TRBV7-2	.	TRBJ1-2	TGTGCCAGCAGCTTACAGCGCTCGGGGGTAGGACTTAACTATGGCTACACCTTC	CASSLQRSGVGLNYGYTF
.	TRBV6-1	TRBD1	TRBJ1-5	TGTGCCAGCAGCCGGGACAGGGATAATCAGCCCCAGCATTTT	CASSRDRDNQPQHF
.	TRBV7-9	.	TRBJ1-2	TGTGCCAGCAGCTCCCTCGGGGAGGGGGGCAGTTTTCGCTACACCTTC	CASSSLGEGGSFRYTF
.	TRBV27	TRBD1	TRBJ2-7	TGTGCCAGCAGTTTAGAGTTCGGGACAGGGACCTACGAGCAGTACTTC	CASSLEFGTGTYEQYF
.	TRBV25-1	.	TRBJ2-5	TGTGCCAGCAGTGACAGGGATGTTGGGACCCAGTACTTC	CASSDRDVGTQYF
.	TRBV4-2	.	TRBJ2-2	TGTGCCAGCAGCCCATCCCAGGGGCGGCGGGAGCTGTTTTTT	CASSPSQGRRELFF
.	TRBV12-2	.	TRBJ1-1	TGTGCAAGTCGCTTAGGGGGACAGGGTATGTTGAACACTGAAGCTTTCTTT	CASRLGGQGMLNTEAFF
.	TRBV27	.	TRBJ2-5	TGTGCCAGCAGTCCTCGGGGTAGGAGAGGAGAGACCCAGTACTTC	CASSPRGRRGETQYF
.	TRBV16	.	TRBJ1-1	TGTGCCAGCAGCCAATTTAGCAGGGTAACTGAAGCTTTCTTT	CASSQFSRVTEAFF
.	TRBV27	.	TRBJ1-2	TGTGCCAGCAGTTTTAGCAGCTACTATGGCTACACCTTC	CASSFSSYYGYTF
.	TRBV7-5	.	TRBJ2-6	TGTGTCAGAAGGAGGGAGGGCACTGGGGCCAACGTCCTGACTTTC	CVRRREGTGANVLTF
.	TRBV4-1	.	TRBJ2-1	TGCGCCAGCAGCCACCTCCAGGAAGTAAATGAGCAGTTCTTC	CASSHLQEVNEQFF
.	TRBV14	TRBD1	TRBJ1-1	TGTGCCAGCAGCCGGGGACAGGATGGCGCTTTCTTT	CASSRGQDGAFF
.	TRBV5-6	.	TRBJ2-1	TGTGCCAGCAGCTTGGGCACTAACTCCTACAATGAGCAGTTCTTC	CASSLGTNSYNEQFF
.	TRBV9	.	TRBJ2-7	TGTGCCAGCAGCGGGCGGGCGTCAGGTGATTTCTACGAGCAGTACTTC	CASSGRASGDFYEQYF
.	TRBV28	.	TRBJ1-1	TGTGCCAGCAGGCCGCCGGACACTGAAGCTTTCTTT	CASRPPDTEAFF
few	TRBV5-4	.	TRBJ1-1	TGTGCCACCTCCCACAGGGATTACACTGAAGCTTTCTTT	CATSHRDYTEAFF
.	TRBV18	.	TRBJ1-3	TGTGCCAGCTCATCGACAGAGTCCACTGGAAACACCATATATTTT	CASSSTESTGNTIYF
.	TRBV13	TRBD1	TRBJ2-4	TGTGCCAGCAGCTCACGGGACAGCTTAGCCAAAAACATTCAGTACTTC	CASSSRDSLAKNIQYF
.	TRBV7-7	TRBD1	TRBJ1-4	TGTGCTAGCAGCAAACAGACAGGGCTAAATGAAAAACTGTTTTTT	CASSKQTGLNEKLFF
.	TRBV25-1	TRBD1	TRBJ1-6	TGTGCCAGCAGTGAGCCGGGACAGGGCTTTAATTCACCCCTCCACTTT	CASSEPGQGFNSPLHF
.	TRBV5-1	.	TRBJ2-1	TGCGCCAGCAGCTTGGCCGGTGACAGGGACTATGAGCAGTTCTTC	CASSLAGDRDYEQFF
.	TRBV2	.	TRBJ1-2	TGTGCCAGCAGTGAAAAGGGGGGGGACAACTATGGCTACACCTTC	CASSEKGGDNYGYTF
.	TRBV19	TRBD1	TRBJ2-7	TGTGCCAGTAGTATAGACGACAGGGGCAACTACGAGCAGTACTTC	CASSIDDRGNYEQYF
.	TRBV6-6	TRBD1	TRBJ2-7	TGTGCCAGCAGGACGGGACAGTTTTTCTACGAGCAGTACTTC	CASRTGQFFYEQYF
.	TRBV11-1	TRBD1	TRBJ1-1	TGTGCCAGCAGCCCAGGACAGGGGATGAACACTGAAGCTTTCTTT	CASSPGQGMNTEAFF
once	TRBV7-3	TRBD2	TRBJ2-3	TGTGCCAGCAGCTCTACTAGCGGGCCCACAGATACGCAGTATTTT	CASSSTSGPTDTQYF
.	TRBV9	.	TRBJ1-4	TGTGCCAGCAGCGCTAGTGGCACTAATGAAAAACTGTTTTTT	CASSASGTNEKLFF
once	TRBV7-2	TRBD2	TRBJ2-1	TGTGCCAGCAGCTTAGCTATAGCGGGGAGCTCCTACAATGAGCAGTTCTTC	CASSLAIAGSSYNEQFF
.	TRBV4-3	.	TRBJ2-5	TGCGCCAGCAGCCCCCAAGGGGGGGGATCCCAAGAGACCCAGTACTTC	CASSPQGGGSQETQYF
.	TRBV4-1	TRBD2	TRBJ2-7	TGCGCCAGCAGTCTAACGCCAGCGGGGGGGCCCGGCGAGCAGTACTTC	CASSLTPAGGPGEQYF
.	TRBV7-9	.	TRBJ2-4	TGTGCCAGCAGCCCGGGGTTGGACATTCAGTACTTC	CASSPGLDIQYF
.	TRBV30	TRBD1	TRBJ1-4	TGTGCCTGGACCGGGACAGCAAATGAAAAACTGTTTTTT	CAWTGTANEKLFF
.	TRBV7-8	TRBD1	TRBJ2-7	TGTGCCAGCAGGATAGACCAATGGAGGACAGGGATCTACGAGCAGTACTTC	CASRIDQWRTGIYEQYF
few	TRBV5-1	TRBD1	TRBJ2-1	TGCGCCAGCAGCTTACCTACAAACATGGACAGGGCCTTAGATGATGAGCAGTTCTTC	CASSLPTNMDRALDDEQFF
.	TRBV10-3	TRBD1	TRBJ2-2	TGTGCCACCAAGGCCCCGGCAGGGGGCACCGGGGAGCTGTTTTTT	CATKAPAGGTGELFF
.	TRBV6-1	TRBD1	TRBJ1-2	TGTGCCAGCACCCCGGGACAGGGGGCTGGTGGCTACACCTTC	CASTPGQGAGGYTF
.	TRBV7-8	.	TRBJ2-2	TGTGCCAGCAGCCCTCTAGCCGGATTAAACACCGGGGAGCTGTTTTTT	CASSPLAGLNTGELFF
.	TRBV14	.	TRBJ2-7	TGTGCCAGCAGCCCGCCGATACGCCGGGGGACCTACGAGCAGTACTTC	CASSPPIRRGTYEQYF
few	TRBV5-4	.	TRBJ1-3	TGTGCCAGCAGGCAAGACAAAGCCGGAAACACCATATATTTT	CASRQDKAGNTIYF
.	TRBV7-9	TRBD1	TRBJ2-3	TGTGCCAGCAGCCAATGGGACAGCTACACAGATACGCAGTATTTT	CASSQWDSYTDTQYF
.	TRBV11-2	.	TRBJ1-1	TGTGCCAGCAGCTTAGATTCCGGGACAAGGATAGGAGCTTTCTTT	CASSLDSGTRIGAFF
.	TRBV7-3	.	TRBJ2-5	TGTGCCAGCAGCTTATTCGGCGGGACGGGAGAGACCCAGTACTTC	CASSLFGGTGETQYF
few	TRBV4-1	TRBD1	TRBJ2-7	TGCGCCAGCAGCCATTGGGGGACAGCTGCTTCGGAGCAGTACTTC	CASSHWGTAASEQYF
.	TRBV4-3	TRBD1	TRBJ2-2	TGCGCCAGCAGCCAACTCGGGACAGGAGGAAACACCGGGGAGCTGTTTTTT	CASSQLGTGGNTGELFF
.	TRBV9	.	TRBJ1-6	TGTGCCAGCAGCGTCAGGGAAAATTCACCCCTCCACTTT	CASSVRENSPLHF
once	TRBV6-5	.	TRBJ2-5	TGTGCCAGCAGTTACGGTGTGGCAGGGATCGGAGAGACCCAGTACTTC	CASSYGVAGIGETQYF